The rows below give T cell receptor beta chains drawn from one sample of a study of T cell repertoires in cytomegalovirus infection. These receptors' targets are unknown. One entry per CDR3 protein, called by TCRdb with MiXCR from the reads. The sample includes hundreds of thousands of distinct CDR3 sequences, around a third of them seen just once. Sample: cultured CD8+ T cells from PBMCs, taken from culture after CMV antigen stimulation. The receptors were sampled from a human donor in good health (CMV status not recorded). Some clones in this sample may be carry-over from other donors' samples. The CDR3 runs from the conserved cysteine through the conserved F or W. A D gene is named only where the DNA matches it firmly. Rows give clone size only sometimes, using once, few, many, or a class for an expanded clone.

D gene: TRBD1; clone size: .; J gene: TRBJ2-6; V gene: TRBV7-1; CDR3 DNA: TGTGCCAGCAGCGCTCCCGGGACAGGGACAAGGTCTGGGGCCAACGTCCTGACTTTC; CDR3 protein: CASSAPGTGTRSGANVLTF
D gene: TRBD1; clone size: few; J gene: TRBJ2-7; V gene: TRBV6-5; CDR3 DNA: TGTGCCAGCAGTTTTACAGGGGGCGCTTTCCACGAGCAGTACTTC; CDR3 protein: CASSFTGGAFHEQYF
D gene: .; clone size: .; J gene: TRBJ2-7; V gene: TRBV10-1; CDR3 DNA: TGCGCCAGCAGTGAGTACCGGACAGCCACCACACGGGAGCAGTACTTC; CDR3 protein: CASSEYRTATTREQYF
D gene: .; clone size: few; J gene: TRBJ2-5; V gene: TRBV28; CDR3 DNA: TGTGCCAGCAGTGCAGGGCTGGAGACCCAGTACTTC; CDR3 protein: CASSAGLETQYF
D gene: TRBD1; clone size: .; J gene: TRBJ2-5; V gene: TRBV25-1; CDR3 DNA: TGTGCCAGCAGTGAGGGGACAGGGGGGAGGGAGACCCAGTACTTC; CDR3 protein: CASSEGTGGRETQYF
D gene: .; clone size: .; J gene: TRBJ1-1; V gene: TRBV19; CDR3 DNA: TGTGCCCCAACGGGGGCCCTGTTGAACACTGAAGCTTTCTTT; CDR3 protein: CAPTGALLNTEAFF
D gene: .; clone size: .; J gene: TRBJ2-7; V gene: TRBV19; CDR3 DNA: TGTGCCAGTAGTAGTTCGACAGTCCCCGACTACGAGCAGTACTTC; CDR3 protein: CASSSSTVPDYEQYF
D gene: .; clone size: .; J gene: TRBJ1-1; V gene: TRBV4-1; CDR3 DNA: TGCGCCAGCAGTCAAGAGCGGGCGGGGAAAAACACTGAAGCTTTCTTT; CDR3 protein: CASSQERAGKNTEAFF
D gene: .; clone size: few; J gene: TRBJ1-2; V gene: TRBV6-6; CDR3 DNA: TGTGCCAGCAGTTACTCAGGGGTTCTCGGCTATGGCTACACCTTC; CDR3 protein: CASSYSGVLGYGYTF
D gene: .; clone size: many; J gene: TRBJ2-7; V gene: TRBV7-2; CDR3 DNA: TGTGCCAGCAGCTTCGACAGCTCCTCCTACGAGCAGTACTTC; CDR3 protein: CASSFDSSSYEQYF
D gene: TRBD1; clone size: few; J gene: TRBJ2-7; V gene: TRBV27; CDR3 DNA: TGTGCCAGCAGTTTAGGACAGGGGTTAAGCGAGCAGTACTTC; CDR3 protein: CASSLGQGLSEQYF
D gene: TRBD1; clone size: .; J gene: TRBJ2-2; V gene: TRBV7-6; CDR3 DNA: TGTGCCAGCAGTTACCCGGGACAGACGGACACCGGGGAGCTGTTTTTT; CDR3 protein: CASSYPGQTDTGELFF
D gene: .; clone size: few; J gene: TRBJ1-5; V gene: TRBV10-3; CDR3 DNA: TGTGCCATCAGTGAGTCTGGTGACGGCAATCAGCCCCAGCATTTT; CDR3 protein: CAISESGDGNQPQHF
D gene: TRBD2; clone size: few; J gene: TRBJ2-1; V gene: TRBV7-8; CDR3 DNA: TGTGCCAGCAATAGGGAGGGGACCTACAATGAGCAGTTCTTC; CDR3 protein: CASNREGTYNEQFF
D gene: .; clone size: .; J gene: TRBJ1-1; V gene: TRBV29-1; CDR3 DNA: TGCAGCGCTAGACTGTCCACTGTGGAAGCTTTCTTT; CDR3 protein: CSARLSTVEAFF
D gene: .; clone size: .; J gene: TRBJ1-1; V gene: TRBV6-5; CDR3 DNA: TGTGCCAGCAGTTACTCAGCGGGGGCCATTGAAGCTTTCTTT; CDR3 protein: CASSYSAGAIEAFF
D gene: .; clone size: .; J gene: TRBJ2-5; V gene: TRBV27; CDR3 DNA: TGTGCCAGCAGTTTTCTGGGGAGCGGAGAGACCCAGTACTTC; CDR3 protein: CASSFLGSGETQYF
D gene: TRBD2; clone size: .; J gene: TRBJ2-2; V gene: TRBV12-3/TRBV12-4; CDR3 DNA: TGTGTCAGCACCTACGGGGGGGGCACCGGGGAGCTGTTTTTT; CDR3 protein: CVSTYGGGTGELFF
D gene: TRBD1; clone size: many; J gene: TRBJ1-2; V gene: TRBV7-6; CDR3 DNA: TGTGCCAGCAGCTTAGGGCAGGGGGCATCCTATGGCTACACCTTC; CDR3 protein: CASSLGQGASYGYTF